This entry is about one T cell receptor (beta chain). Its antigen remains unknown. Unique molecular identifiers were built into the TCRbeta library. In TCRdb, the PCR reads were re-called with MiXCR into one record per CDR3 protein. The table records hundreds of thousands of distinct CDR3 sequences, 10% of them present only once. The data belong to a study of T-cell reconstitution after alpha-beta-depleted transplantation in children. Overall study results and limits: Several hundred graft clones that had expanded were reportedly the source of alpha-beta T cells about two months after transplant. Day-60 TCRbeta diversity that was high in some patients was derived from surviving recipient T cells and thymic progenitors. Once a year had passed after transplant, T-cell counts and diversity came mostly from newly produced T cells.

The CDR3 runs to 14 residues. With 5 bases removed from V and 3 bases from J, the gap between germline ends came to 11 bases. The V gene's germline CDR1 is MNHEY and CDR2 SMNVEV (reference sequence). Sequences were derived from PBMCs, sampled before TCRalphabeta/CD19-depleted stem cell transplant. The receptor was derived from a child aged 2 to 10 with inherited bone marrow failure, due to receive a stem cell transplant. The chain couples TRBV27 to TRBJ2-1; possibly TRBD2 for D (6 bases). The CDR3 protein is CASSPAGNYNEQFF. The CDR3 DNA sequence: TGTGCCAGCAGTCCCGCGGGAAACTACAATGAGCAGTTCTTC.